The TCR beta chain described here comes from a study of cytomegalovirus exposure and HLA in healthy donors. TCRdb's copy holds only in-frame clones and misses some; the assay was immunoSEQ multiplex PCR. The sample includes about 160,000 clones, around 90% of them seen just once. This CDR3 contains 17 residues. V was pared by 4 bases and J by 2 bases, with 8 bases of the junction left unmatched. From germline, CDR1 is SGHRS and CDR2 YFSETQ. The chain employs TRBV5-1 and TRBJ2-7; 14 positions match TRBD2. The TCR originated in a woman in her late teens or twenties in good health and CMV-seropositive. What was sequenced was PBMCs. CDR3 sequence reads: CASSLGLAGGHAYEQYF. DNA for the CDR3: TGCGCCAGCAGCCTAGGACTAGCGGGGGGTCACGCCTACGAGCAGTACTTC.